These T cell receptor beta chains were read from a single sample in a study of OX40 agonist ivuxolimab in advanced cancers. The method was immunoSEQ multiplex PCR; TCRdb's version includes in-frame clones alone and lacks a portion of them. In the table there are more than 95,000 clones, around 90% of which are singletons. Sample: CD4+ or CD8+ T cells sorted from blood, taken in a trial of the OX40 agonist ivuxolimab. The origin of the receptors is an adult with an advanced solid tumor such as melanoma, head and neck, liver or kidney cancer. CDR3s include the opening cysteine and the closing phenylalanine or tryptophan. A D gene is named only where the DNA matches it firmly. Some rows have no size entry. The others give once, few or many, or a class for an expanded clone.

j_gene | d_gene | abundance | v_gene | CDR3aa | CDR3nt
TRBJ2-7 | - | - | TRBV6-1 | CASRADSYEQYF | TGTGCCAGCAGAGCGGACAGCTACGAGCAGTACTTC
TRBJ2-7 | - | - | TRBV19 | CASSINGAGKNEQYF | TGTGCCAGTAGTATAAACGGGGCAGGGAAGAACGAGCAGTACTTC
TRBJ2-3 | - | - | TRBV6-5 | CASAGTDTQYF | TGTGCCAGCGCAGGCACAGATACGCAGTATTTT
TRBJ2-2 | - | once | TRBV6-1 | CASRPTGLVGGELFF | TGTGCCAGCAGACCAACAGGGCTGGTGGGCGGGGAGCTGTTTTTT
TRBJ2-7 | - | - | TRBV7-9 | CASSLSGSSYEQYF | TGTGCCAGCAGCTTAAGCGGCAGTTCCTACGAGCAGTACTTC
TRBJ2-4 | - | - | TRBV25-1 | CASSGGQRLAKNIQYF | TGTGCCAGCAGTGGAGGACAGCGTCTAGCCAAAAACATTCAGTACTTC
TRBJ1-1 | - | - | TRBV21-1 | CASSKEAGGTGAFF | TGTGCCAGCAGCAAAGAGGCAGGGGGGACGGGAGCTTTCTTT
TRBJ2-3 | - | - | TRBV7-9 | CASLGVLTDTQYF | TGTGCCAGTTTGGGAGTGCTCACAGATACGCAGTATTTT
TRBJ1-5 | TRBD1 | - | TRBV28 | CATLIQGAGNQPQHF | TGTGCCACCCTTATTCAGGGGGCAGGCAATCAGCCCCAGCATTTT
TRBJ2-4 | TRBD1 | - | TRBV6-1 | CASRPGQGAKNIQYF | TGTGCCAGCAGGCCGGGACAGGGGGCCAAAAACATTCAGTACTTC
TRBJ1-3 | - | - | TRBV7-2 | CASSFTVSGNTIYF | TGTGCCAGCAGCTTTACGGTCTCTGGAAACACCATATATTTT
TRBJ1-2 | - | - | TRBV4-2 | CASSQDGQPRGYTF | TGTGCCAGCAGCCAAGATGGACAGCCGAGGGGCTACACCTTC
TRBJ2-7 | - | - | TRBV7-9 | CASSSGRELLYEQYF | TGTGCCAGCAGCTCGGGTCGGGAGTTGCTCTACGAGCAGTACTTC
TRBJ2-7 | - | - | TRBV19 | CASSRWPDPTPYEQYF | TGTGCCAGTAGTCGATGGCCCGATCCGACCCCTTACGAGCAGTACTTC
TRBJ2-5 | - | - | TRBV11-3 | CASSAPVGVETQYF | TGTGCCAGCAGCGCCCCGGTGGGGGTCGAGACCCAGTACTTC
TRBJ2-1 | - | - | TRBV7-2 | CASSGNWDNEQFF | TGTGCCAGCAGCGGTAATTGGGACAATGAGCAGTTCTTC
TRBJ2-3 | - | - | TRBV19 | CASSIAGEYADTQYF | TGTGCCAGTAGTATAGCGGGGGAGTACGCAGATACGCAGTATTTT